The present TCR beta chain was sequenced within a study of type 1 regulatory T cells. Across the study: An in vitro protocol generated T-allo10, a Tr1-enriched, alloantigen-specific CD4 T cell product.

This CDR3 contains 16 residues. The V gene end was trimmed by 5 bases and the J gene end by 4 bases; junction bases not matched to a gene: 6. Germline loops: CDR1 SGHTA, CDR2 FQGTGA. In TCRdb, the reads were re-called with MiXCR into one record per CDR3 protein. The sample holds 12,000 to 15,000 distinct CDR3 sequences, roughly 15% seen once. This clonotype was detected ten times or more. Its target is not known. V is TRBV7-3 and J is TRBJ2-3; 13 bases line up with TRBD2. The specimen sequenced was cultured T cells, either the whole culture or a sorted T cell fraction (not recorded which). The TCR was taken from a human donor in good health. The CDR3 loop is CASSLRLAGGADTQYF. CDR3 DNA sequence: TGTGCCAGCAGCCTTAGACTAGCGGGAGGTGCAGATACGCAGTATTTT.